These T cell receptor beta chains were read from a single sample in a study of blood T cell repertoires in COVID-19. Repertoires were generated with immunoSEQ multiplex PCR, while TCRdb's copy carries only in-frame clones and drops some. The profile shows 200,000 to 250,000 clones, 80% to 85% of them singletons. The sequenced sample was peripheral blood. These receptors were collected from a woman between 65 and 79 years old with COVID-19, enrolled during active disease. Both conserved end residues are trimmed from each CDR3. Only some rows state a clone size, as once, few, many or a class for expanded clones.

V gene	J gene	clone size	CDR3 protein
TRBV11-2	TRBJ2-1	NA	ASSLDALGLYNEQF
TRBV7-2	TRBJ2-2	NA	ASSPQGRVVTGELF
TRBV7-9	TRBJ2-3	NA	ASNIAGDTDTQY
TRBV9	TRBJ2-7	NA	ASSVATSGTEQY
TRBV11-2	TRBJ2-1	NA	ASSLVSGVEQF
TRBV6-5	TRBJ1-3	once	ASGLGQGVHTIY
TRBV4-3	TRBJ2-1	NA	ASSQTDEAGGLNEQF
TRBV28	TRBJ2-5	NA	ASSLSRGLDETQY
TRBV9	TRBJ1-3	NA	ASSVGGTVISGNTIY
TRBV6-4	TRBJ2-7	NA	ASILYLEGGLSYEQY
TRBV2	TRBJ2-1	NA	ASSATGLAGVSEQF
TRBV28	TRBJ2-7	medium-sized	ASSFLTTGAYEQY
TRBV18	TRBJ2-6	NA	ASSPGSKKRPGANVLT
TRBV28	TRBJ1-1	NA	ASSLPGQGYRLNTEAF
TRBV7-6	TRBJ2-7	NA	ASSLEGPGLAGVSTGVYEQY
TRBV3-1/TRBV3-2	TRBJ2-5	few	ASSRQAQETQY